Below are 21 T cell receptor beta chains sequenced from a single sample in a study of cytomegalovirus exposure and HLA in healthy donors. 60 Vbeta and 13 Jbeta primers were used in PCR. Generated by immunoSEQ multiplex PCR, the TCRdb table keeps only in-frame clones and is missing some. The sample holds about 180,000 clones, around 72% seen once. The sample comprised PBMCs. These receptors were collected from a woman aged 45-65 years in good health and CMV-seropositive.

This clone was picked up a small number of times. The CDR3 loop is CASSGLYNTGELFF. The CDR3 nucleotides read TGTGCCAGCTCGGGACTATACAACACCGGGGAGCTGTTTTTT. This sequence joins TRBV18 and TRBJ2-2; the match to TRBD2 covers 7 bases. CDR1 is KGHSH, CDR2 LQKENI, per germline. Unmatched junction bases numbered 3, after V lost 6 bases and J lost 2 bases. CDR3 size: 14 residues.

This clone was seen many times. The rearrangement joins TRBV7-2 to TRBJ2-3, with D perhaps matching TRBD1 (5 bases). The CDR3 is 14 amino acids. CDR1 and CDR2 from the germline V gene are SGHTA and FQGNSA. Trimming took off 7 bases at V and 5 bases at J, with 16 bases between the two ends. The CDR3 sequence: CASTPLQTGDTQYF. The CDR3 coding sequence is TGTGCCAGCACCCCACTCCAAACAGGAGATACGCAGTATTTT.

The chain combines TRBV20-1 with TRBJ2-7; weak D call: TRBD2 (6 bases). CDR3 size: 11 residues. Trimming cost V 3 bases and J 3 bases, with 6 bases left between them. Germline V CDR1 and CDR2: DFQATT, SNEGSKA (reference sequence). CDR3 sequence: CSASGGYEQYF. The CDR3 nucleotides read TGCAGTGCTAGCGGGGGCTACGAGCAGTACTTC.

The V call is TRBV19, the J call TRBJ1-3; maybe TRBD1 (6 bases). Trimming cost V 3 bases and J 2 bases, with 17 bases left between them. The CDR3 covers 17 residues. Germline values: CDR1 LNHDA, CDR2 SQIVND (reference sequence). For the CDR3, the DNA is TGTGCCAGTAGTATGCTCGTCAGGACAGCGGCTGGAAACACCATATATTTT. This translates into CASSMLVRTAAGNTIYF. The variable domain in full, with the rest retrieved from reference TRBV19 and TRBJ1-3, is DGGITQSPKYLFRKEGQNVTLSCEQNLNHDAMYWYRQDPGQGLRLIYYSQIVNDFQKGDIAEGYSVSREKKESFPLTVTSAQKNPTAFYLCASSMLVRTAAGNTIYFGEGSWLTVV.

The chain uses TRBV9 and TRBJ1-5; D perhaps matches TRBD1 (6 bases). Trimming took 4 bases from V and 7 from J, leaving 15 bases between them. The germline gives CDR1 SGDLS, CDR2 YYNGEE. This CDR3 has 14 amino acids. CDR3 sequence (DNA): TGTGCCAGCAGCCTGCAGGGGAAGGGACAGCCCCAGCATTTT. It specifies CASSLQGKGQPQHF.

In its sample, this clone was seen a few times. The chain links TRBV7-9 to TRBJ2-3, with TRBD2 matching over 7 bases. V lost 3 bases, J lost 6 bases, and 6 bases stayed unmatched. Germline CDR1 SEHNR, CDR2 FQNEAQ (reference sequence). CDR3 length equals 14 residues. CDR3 DNA sequence: TGTGCCAGCAGCTTTGTGGGAGCGGGGGATACGCAGTATTTT. Its translation is CASSFVGAGDTQYF.

J is TRBJ2-2 and V is TRBV9, with D perhaps TRBD1 (6 bases). Germline CDR1 is SGDLS and CDR2 is YYNGEE. The CDR3 runs to 13 residues. V was clipped by 1 base and J by 6 bases, with 7 bases between them. The CDR3 loop is CASSVQGSGELFF. In nucleotides, the CDR3 is TGTGCCAGCAGCGTACAGGGGTCCGGGGAGCTGTTTTTT.

This chain connects TRBV10-3 to TRBJ2-7; 9 bases line up with TRBD2. The V gene end was trimmed by 6 bases and the J gene end by 2 bases; junction bases not matched to a gene: 8. The germline CDR1 and CDR2 sequences are ENHRY and SYGVKD. The CDR3 totals 15 residues. The CDR3 loop is CAIRPAGGRTYEQYF. As DNA, the CDR3 is TGTGCCATCAGGCCAGCGGGAGGACGGACCTACGAGCAGTACTTC.

This clone was observed a handful of times. The chain has TRBV4-3 and TRBJ1-4; 8 bases line up with TRBD1. This CDR3 is 15 amino acids long. Per the germline V gene, CDR1 is LGHNA and CDR2 is YSLEER. V trimming: 2 bases; J trimming: 7 bases; junction bases outside the gene matches: 6. This chain's CDR3 is CASSQSQGGAEKLFF. DNA of the CDR3: TGCGCCAGCAGCCAATCACAGGGGGGGGCTGAAAAACTGTTTTTT.

A remark on this clone: A junction boundary mismatches the germline segment, possibly from a read error. This chain joins TRBV27 and TRBJ2-7; D is perhaps TRBD1 (5 bases). The CDR3 spans 14 residues. Germline V gene lookup returns CDR1 MNHEY and CDR2 SMNVEV (reference sequence). This CDR3 is CASSAGFSTYGQYF. CDR3 DNA sequence: TGTGCCAGCAGTGCAGGGTTCTCTACCTACGGGCAGTACTTC.

The chain is built from TRBV7-3 and TRBJ2-7, with TRBD2 identical over 9 bases. CDR1 and CDR2 from the germline V gene are SGHTA and FQGTGA. V shed 2 bases and J 7 bases; nucleotides not matched to a gene: 3. This CDR3 is built from 13 residues. The CDR3 nucleotides read TGTGCCAGCAGCTTAGCGGGAGGGGGGGAGCAGTACTTC. It is translated as CASSLAGGGEQYF.

This clone was found a few times. The chain carries TRBV18 and TRBJ1-1; 7 nucleotides agree with TRBD1. J lost 1 base, V lost 5 bases, and 1 base had no gene match. Per germline, CDR1 KGHSH and CDR2 LQKENI. This CDR3 has 13 residues. The CDR3 DNA is TGTGCCAGCTCAGGACAGGCGAACACTGAAGCTTTCTTT. It encodes CASSGQANTEAFF.

CDR3 bases: TGCGCCAGCAGCTTGGATGGGACAGGGGGCCGCAATGAGCAGTTCTTC. Translation gives CASSLDGTGGRNEQFF. The chain uses TRBV5-1 and TRBJ2-1; TRBD1 matches at 12 bases. This CDR3 is built from 16 residues. CDR1 and CDR2 from the germline V gene are SGHRS and YFSETQ. After removal of 0 bases from V and 6 bases from J, the junction contained 4 bases not matched to a gene.

The chain combines TRBV13 with TRBJ2-7; D is uncertain. The CDR3 sequence is 11 residues long. Germline V gives CDR1 PRHDT, CDR2 FYEKMQ (reference sequence). The ends were cut back, 6 bases at V and 4 bases at J, with 7 bases in the middle. Here the CDR3 DNA reads TGTGCCAGCAGTTACGGGTACGAGCAGTACTTC. This translates into CASSYGYEQYF. The full variable domain, completed using reference TRBV13 and TRBJ2-7, is AAGVIQSPRHLIKEKRETATLKCYPIPRHDTVYWYQQGPGQDPQFLISFYEKMQSDKGSIPDRFSAQQFSDYHSELNMSSLELGDSALYFCASSYGYEQYFGPGTRLTVT.

This clone was counted between two and nine times. V and J are TRBV28 and TRBJ2-7; TRBD1 agrees at 7 bases. This CDR3 has 15 amino acids. Trimming took 4 bases from V and 3 from J; bases not matched to a gene: 9. The germline gives CDR1 MDHEN, CDR2 SYDVKM. This CDR3 reads CASSSSGTAFYEQYF. As DNA, the CDR3 is TGTGCCAGCAGTTCCTCCGGGACAGCCTTCTACGAGCAGTACTTC.

The chain couples TRBV7-2 to TRBJ2-1, with D possibly being TRBD2 (6 bases). Trimming cost V 7 bases and J 7 bases, with 17 bases left between them. Germline V CDR1 and CDR2: SGHTA, FQGNSA. This CDR3 region has 14 residues. The CDR3 nucleotides read TGTGCCAGCAACCCCCTCCGGAGGGTGAATGAGCAGTTCTTC. This codes for CASNPLRRVNEQFF.

This CDR3 reads CASSIRSGGLFYGYTF. DNA of the CDR3: TGTGCCAGTAGTATTCGATCAGGGGGCCTGTTCTATGGCTACACCTTC. V and J are TRBV19 and TRBJ1-2; 8 nucleotides agree with TRBD1. V shed 3 bases and J 4 bases; nucleotides not matched to a gene: 10. The CDR3 is 16 amino acids. Germline values: CDR1 LNHDA, CDR2 SQIVND (reference sequence).

The CDR3 DNA sequence: TGCGCCAGCAGCCTAACAGGGGGCTTGTGGGATGGCTACACCTTC. Protein: CASSLTGGLWDGYTF. J is TRBJ1-2 and V is TRBV5-1; 9 nucleotides agree with TRBD1. This CDR3 region has 15 residues. CDR1 is SGHRS and CDR2 is YFSETQ in the germline V gene. Trimming removed 4 bases from V and 6 bases from J; junction bases left unmatched: 10.

The V gene is TRBV15, the J gene TRBJ1-4; D is perhaps TRBD1 (5 bases). The CDR3 extends over 16 amino acids. Germline lookup yields CDR1 LNHNV and CDR2 YYDKDF (reference sequence). V was cut by 0 bases and J by 6 bases, with 14 bases left in between. In DNA, the CDR3 is TGTGCCACCAGCAGAGAACGAGGAGAACAGGATGAAAAACTGTTTTTT. Residues: CATSRERGEQDEKLFF. Together with reference TRBV15 and TRBJ1-4, the CDR3 gives the full variable domain: DAMVIQNPRYQVTQFGKPVTLSCSQTLNHNVMYWYQQKSSQAPKLLFHYYDKDFNNEADTPDNFQSRRPNTSFCFLDIRSPGLGDTAMYLCATSRERGEQDEKLFFGSGTQLSVL.

The chain carries TRBV7-8 and TRBJ2-7; tentative D call: TRBD2 (5 bases). Looked up from germline, CDR1 is SGHVS and CDR2 is FQNEAQ. The germline V and J ends were trimmed by 1 base and 2 bases, with 12 bases remaining between them. There are 15 residues in the CDR3. CDR3 region: CASSLVPGIPYEQYF. CDR3 nucleotides: TGTGCCAGCAGCTTAGTACCGGGGATCCCCTACGAGCAGTACTTC.

V usage is TRBV7-2 and J usage is TRBJ1-2, with D maybe TRBD1 (6 bases). This CDR3 has 13 amino acids. From germline, CDR1 is SGHTA and CDR2 FQGNSA. V lost 3 bases and J lost 3, with 8 bases in between. In DNA form, the CDR3 reads TGTGCCAGCAGCTTGGACAGCTACTATGGCTACACCTTC. Amino acids: CASSLDSYYGYTF.